These 27 T cell receptor beta chains originate from one sample sequenced in a study of blood T cell repertoires in COVID-19. Clones were sequenced by immunoSEQ multiplex PCR, and TCRdb holds only the in-frame ones, with some missing. This table has over 140,000 clones, approximately 79% appearing once. The sequenced material came from PBMCs or T cells enriched from blood (not recorded which). Receptors were obtained from a woman between 45 and 60 years old who had recovered from COVID-19.

In its sample, this clone was seen once. The J gene is TRBJ1-3, the V gene TRBV7-9; no definite D call. Deletions cut 3 bases from V and 0 bases from J, with 12 bases between. Germline-derived CDR1 and CDR2 are SEHNR and FQNEAQ (reference sequence). The CDR3 length is 16 residues. In DNA form, the CDR3 reads TGTGCCAGCAGCTTTGGCAGATCCCGCTCTGGAAACACCATATATTTT. Its protein product is CASSFGRSRSGNTIYF. The whole variable domain, remainder taken from reference TRBV7-9 and TRBJ1-3, is DTGVSQNPRHKITKRGQNVTFRCDPISEHNRLYWYRQTLGQGPEFLTYFQNEAQLEKSRLLSDRFSAERPKGSFSTLEIQRTEQGDSAMYLCASSFGRSRSGNTIYFGEGSWLTVV.

J is TRBJ1-6 and V is TRBV30, with a possible D match to TRBD1 (5 bases). CDR1 is GTSNPN and CDR2 is SVGIG in the germline V gene (reference sequence). This CDR3 contains 13 residues. V was cut by 4 bases and J by 9 bases, with 13 bases left in between. The CDR3 spells CAWKGTWGSPLHF. Written as DNA, the CDR3 is TGTGCCTGGAAAGGGACTTGGGGTTCACCCCTCCACTTT. Drawing the rest from reference TRBV30 and TRBJ1-6, the complete variable domain is SQTIHQWPATLVQPVGSPLSLECTVEGTSNPNLYWYRQAAGRGLQLLFYSVGIGQISSEVPQNLSASRPQDRQFILSSKKLLLSDSGFYLCAWKGTWGSPLHFGNGTRLTVT.

V gene TRBV18 combines with J gene TRBJ2-6; maybe TRBD1 (6 bases). From germline, CDR1 is KGHSH and CDR2 LQKENI. The CDR3 covers 15 residues. The V and J ends lost 3 bases and 4 bases respectively, with 10 bases between them. The CDR3 DNA reads as TGTGCCAGCTCACCGGACAGCTCCGGGGCCAACGTCCTGACTTTC. Its protein is CASSPDSSGANVLTF.

The count of this clone is one. This rearrangement joins TRBV18 to TRBJ2-7, with 7 bases aligning to TRBD1. Germline values: CDR1 KGHSH, CDR2 LQKENI. This CDR3 has 13 amino acids. Unmatched junction bases numbered 6, after V lost 4 bases and J lost 6 bases. CDR3 protein: CASSQGTAREQYF. The CDR3, as DNA: TGTGCCAGCTCACAGGGGACAGCCCGCGAGCAGTACTTC.

This clone was counted between two and nine times. The chain is built from TRBV4-2 and TRBJ2-3; D unclear. V lost 2 bases to trimming and J lost 0 bases, with 12 bases between them. The CDR3 is 16 residues long. Per the germline V gene, CDR1 is LGHNA and CDR2 is YNFKEQ. The CDR3 DNA reads TGTGCCAGCAGCCAAACCTACCGTTCCAGCACAGATACGCAGTATTTT. As protein: CASSQTYRSSTDTQYF.

The chain couples TRBV5-1 to TRBJ2-5; 10 bases match TRBD1. The CDR3 length is 16 residues. Per the germline V gene, CDR1 is SGHRS and CDR2 is YFSETQ. V dropped 0 bases and J dropped 4; count of bases not matched to a gene: 6. Here the CDR3 reads CASSLGPGQGSETQYF. The CDR3 region has the DNA TGCGCCAGCAGCTTGGGACCGGGACAGGGGTCAGAGACCCAGTACTTC.

The gene calls are TRBV5-4 and TRBJ2-2; D may be TRBD1 (6 bases). Trimming shortened V by 3 bases and J by 4 bases, and 16 bases separated the two germline ends. The V gene's germline CDR1 is SGHNT and CDR2 YYREEE (reference sequence). The CDR3 is 16 residues long. In DNA form, the CDR3 reads TGTGCCAGCAGCTACCCACAGGGTGATGTCACCGGGGAGCTGTTTTTT. Its protein product is CASSYPQGDVTGELFF.

In this sample, this clone turned up a few times. V and J are TRBV30 and TRBJ1-5; no reliable D call. The CDR3 loop spans 15 amino acids. Trimming shortened V by 2 bases and J by 7 bases, and 18 bases separated the two germline ends. The germline V gene has CDR1 GTSNPN and CDR2 SVGIG (reference sequence). CDR3 sequence reads: CAWSKWREGQQPQHF. The CDR3 nucleotides are TGTGCCTGGAGTAAATGGAGGGAGGGCCAACAGCCCCAGCATTTT.

A single count supports this clone. The rearrangement uses TRBV27 and TRBJ2-1; TRBD2 matches 14 bases. CDR3 length: 16 amino acids. Germline V gene lookup returns CDR1 MNHEY and CDR2 SMNVEV (reference sequence). V lost 3 bases to trimming and J lost 12 bases; unmatched junction nucleotides: 10. CDR3 loop: CASSFQTSGGAQPQFF. The DNA of the CDR3 is TGTGCCAGCAGTTTCCAGACTAGCGGGGGGGCCCAGCCGCAGTTCTTC.

This clone was recorded a few times. The J gene is TRBJ2-1, the V gene TRBV27, with 11 bases that match TRBD2. CDR3 length: 18 amino acids. V dropped 4 bases and J dropped 3; count of bases not matched to a gene: 11. CDR1 and CDR2 (germline): MNHEY, SMNVEV (reference sequence). CDR3 residues: CASSSSSGGPSRYNEQFF. In nucleotides, the CDR3 is TGTGCCAGCAGTTCCTCTAGCGGGGGGCCTTCGCGCTACAATGAGCAGTTCTTC.

This clone was found once. V is TRBV6-5 and J is TRBJ2-2; maybe TRBD2 (6 bases). Trimming took off 7 bases at V and 4 bases at J, with 16 bases between the two ends. The CDR3 runs 15 residues. Germline lookup yields CDR1 MNHEY and CDR2 SVGAGI. The CDR3 protein is CASMARTIGTGELFF. Here the CDR3 DNA reads TGTGCCAGCATGGCGAGGACTATTGGCACCGGGGAGCTGTTTTTT.

This rearrangement joins TRBV19 to TRBJ1-1; D is undetermined. The CDR3 sequence is 15 residues long. V was cut by 8 bases and J by 1 base, with 17 bases left in between. Germline assignment: CDR1 LNHDA and CDR2 SQIVND (reference sequence). The CDR3 DNA reads as TGTGCCAGTGAAGGGTCGCGGCGGGGGAACACTGAAGCTTTCTTT. Its protein is CASEGSRRGNTEAFF.

The chain employs TRBV28 and TRBJ2-7, with D tentatively TRBD1 (5 bases). Trimming removed 4 bases at V and 4 bases at J, with 8 bases between. Germline CDR1 MDHEN, CDR2 SYDVKM. This CDR3 comprises 12 residues. The CDR3 loop reads CASSSDSYEQYF. The CDR3 bases are TGTGCCAGCAGTTCAGACAGTTACGAGCAGTACTTC.

This clone was picked up one time. The rearrangement links TRBV6-6 to TRBJ2-5; 9 bases are shared with TRBD1. The CDR3 loop spans 15 amino acids. Germline loops: CDR1 MNHNY, CDR2 SVGAGI (reference sequence). V trimming: 8 bases; J trimming: 2 bases; junction bases outside the gene matches: 9. CDR3 bases: TGTGCCAGCGGGCTCCGGGGACAGGGTCAAGAGACCCAGTACTTC. This translates into CASGLRGQGQETQYF.

This clone came up many times. Within the sample, other DNA sequences also encode this same CDR3. The rearrangement joins TRBV24-1 to TRBJ2-6; D might be TRBD2 (7 bases). The V gene's germline CDR1 is KGHDR and CDR2 SFDVKD. The CDR3 runs to 18 residues. Trimming pared 3 bases from V and 4 bases from J, leaving 18 bases between. As DNA, the CDR3 is TGTGCCACCAGTGATCGAGGGGGGGGACGCTCCGGGGCCAACGTCCTGACTTTC. Translated, it gives CATSDRGGGRSGANVLTF.

For the CDR3, the DNA is TGTGCCAGTAGTGCACCGGGACAGAGGAACACCATATATTTT. As protein: CASSAPGQRNTIYF. The genes are TRBV19 and TRBJ1-3; 7 bases are shared with TRBD1. This CDR3 has 14 residues. Germline V CDR1 and CDR2: LNHDA, SQIVND (reference sequence). The V and J ends lost 5 bases and 7 bases, in that order; junction bases with no gene match: 8.

The rearrangement joins TRBV4-2 to TRBJ2-7, with TRBD1 matching over 7 bases. Germline trimming cut 6 bases from V and 3 bases from J; bases unmatched to any gene: 5. CDR1 is LGHNA and CDR2 is YNFKEQ in the germline V gene. This CDR3 has 13 residues. Here the CDR3 reads CASSRGGNYEQYF. Here the CDR3 DNA reads TGTGCCAGCAGTAGAGGGGGCAACTACGAGCAGTACTTC.

This rearrangement joins TRBV10-1 to TRBJ1-4, with 12 bases matching TRBD1. After removal of 5 bases from V and 7 bases from J, the junction contained 8 bases not matched to a gene. CDR3 length equals 16 residues. CDR1 is WNHNN, CDR2 SYGVQD, per germline (reference sequence). CDR3 DNA: TGCGCCAGCAGTCCGGGACAGGGGGCATTCGGTGAAAAACTGTTTTTT. Its translation is CASSPGQGAFGEKLFF.

The rearrangement uses TRBV5-1 and TRBJ2-3; TRBD1 matches at 9 bases. The CDR3 has 17 residues. Germline V CDR1 and CDR2: SGHRS, YFSETQ. V shed 3 bases and J 2 bases; nucleotides not matched to a gene: 10. The CDR3 spells CASSSQDRGGLTDTQYF. CDR3 DNA: TGCGCCAGCAGCTCGCAGGACAGGGGAGGACTCACAGATACGCAGTATTTT.

This clone was detected once. This chain links TRBV6-5 with TRBJ2-7; D may be TRBD1 (6 bases). V lost 7 bases, J lost 3 bases, and 19 bases lay in between. This CDR3 is built from 15 residues. Germline V gene sequence: CDR1 MNHEY, CDR2 SVGAGI. CDR3 in amino acids: CASTLWGQTGYEQYF. For the CDR3, the DNA is TGTGCCAGCACCCTCTGGGGGCAGACTGGCTACGAGCAGTACTTC.

This rearrangement joins TRBV5-6 to TRBJ2-7; the match to TRBD1 covers 7 bases. J gave up 3 bases and V 5 bases, and 8 bases lay outside the gene matches. This CDR3 comprises 14 residues. Germline CDR1 is SGHDT and CDR2 is YYEEEE. CDR3 loop: CASSSGTENYEQYF. The CDR3 nucleotides are TGTGCCAGCAGTTCCGGGACAGAGAACTACGAGCAGTACTTC. Full variable domain (rest looked up from reference TRBV5-6 and TRBJ2-7): DAGVTQSPTHLIKTRGQQVTLRCSPKSGHDTVSWYQQALGQGPQFIFQYYEEEERQRGNFPDRFSGHQFPNYSSELNVNALLLGDSALYLCASSSGTENYEQYFGPGTRLTVT.

The chain carries TRBV5-8 and TRBJ1-4, with 7 bases identical to TRBD1. The CDR3 runs to 16 residues. Germline-derived CDR1 and CDR2 are SGHTS and YDEGEE. Trimming removed 7 bases from V and 0 bases from J; junction bases left unmatched: 9. This CDR3 reads CASGIGTASTNEKLFF. CDR3 in DNA: TGTGCCAGCGGAATAGGGACAGCTTCAACTAATGAAAAACTGTTTTTT.

The gene calls are TRBV5-1 and TRBJ2-3, with D perhaps TRBD2 (6 bases). The CDR3 spans 15 residues. Trimming left V 1 base short and J 6 bases short, with 15 bases between. Germline loops: CDR1 SGHRS, CDR2 YFSETQ. CDR3 bases: TGCGCCAGCAGCTTGCCTGAAACTAGCTCCGATACGCAGTATTTT. Translating gives CASSLPETSSDTQYF.

This rearrangement joins TRBV30 to TRBJ1-4, with D perhaps TRBD1 (5 bases). The CDR3 has 14 residues. V lost 5 bases and J 7 bases, leaving 17 bases between the germline ends. Germline-derived CDR1 and CDR2 are GTSNPN and SVGIG (reference sequence). CDR3 nucleotides: TGTGCCTGGGGGGAAGCAGGGTACGGTGAAAAACTGTTTTTT. Amino acid sequence: CAWGEAGYGEKLFF.

The chain has TRBV6-6 and TRBJ2-7, with 8 bases lining up with TRBD1. J was trimmed by 7 bases and V by 1 base; bases with no gene match: 12. The CDR3 spans 16 residues. Germline loops: CDR1 MNHNY, CDR2 SVGAGI (reference sequence). This CDR3 is CASSYCPGTGGCEQYF. CDR3 bases: TGTGCCAGCAGTTACTGCCCCGGCACAGGGGGTTGTGAGCAGTACTTC.

The chain is built from TRBV19 and TRBJ1-5; TRBD1 aligns across 9 bases. The germline CDR1 and CDR2 sequences are LNHDA and SQIVND (reference sequence). The CDR3 has 15 amino acids. With 7 bases clipped from V and 3 bases from J, the junction kept 7 bases outside the gene matches. The CDR3 is CASKRDRGNNQPQHF. The CDR3 bases are TGTGCCAGTAAAAGAGACAGGGGGAACAATCAGCCCCAGCATTTT. Looking up the rest from reference TRBV19 and TRBJ1-5 gives the full variable domain: DGGITQSPKYLFRKEGQNVTLSCEQNLNHDAMYWYRQDPGQGLRLIYYSQIVNDFQKGDIAEGYSVSREKKESFPLTVTSAQKNPTAFYLCASKRDRGNNQPQHFGDGTRLSIL.

For the CDR3, the DNA is TGTGCCAGCAGCCCAACAGGGACCACTCTCAATGAGCAGTTCTTC. This gives the protein CASSPTGTTLNEQFF. This chain joins TRBV7-3 and TRBJ2-1; TRBD1 is a possible D gene (6 bases). Trimming stripped 5 bases from V and 6 bases from J, with 17 bases between. The CDR3 extends over 15 amino acids. Germline V gene data show CDR1 as SGHTA and CDR2 as FQGTGA.